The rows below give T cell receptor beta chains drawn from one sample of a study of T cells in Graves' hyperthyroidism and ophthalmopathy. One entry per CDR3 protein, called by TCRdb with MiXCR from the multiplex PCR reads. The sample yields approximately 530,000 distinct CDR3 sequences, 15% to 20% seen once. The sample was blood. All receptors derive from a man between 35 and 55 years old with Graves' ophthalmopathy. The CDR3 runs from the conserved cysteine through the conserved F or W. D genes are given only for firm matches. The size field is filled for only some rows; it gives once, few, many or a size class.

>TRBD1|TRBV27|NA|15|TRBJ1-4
CASSPSTGNIEKLFF
TGTGCCAGCAGTCCCTCGACAGGGAACATAGAAAAACTGTTTTTT
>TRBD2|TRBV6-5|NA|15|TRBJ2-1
CASSYYGGARDEQFF
TGTGCCAGCAGTTACTACGGGGGGGCCCGTGATGAGCAGTTCTTC
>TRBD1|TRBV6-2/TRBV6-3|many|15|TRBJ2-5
CASSKPNRGRETQYF
TGTGCCAGCAGCAAACCCAACAGGGGCCGAGAGACCCAGTACTTC
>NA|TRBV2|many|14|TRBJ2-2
CASSGMRDTGELFF
TGTGCCAGCAGTGGGATGAGAGACACCGGGGAGCTGTTTTTT
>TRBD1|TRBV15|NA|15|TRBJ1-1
CATSRGTGQGMAAFF
TGTGCCACCAGCAGAGGTACCGGACAGGGGATGGCGGCTTTCTTT
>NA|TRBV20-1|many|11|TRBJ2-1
CSARVPNEQFF
TGCAGTGCTCGGGTCCCCAATGAGCAGTTCTTC
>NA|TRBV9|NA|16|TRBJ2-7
CASSPGGSLRSHEQYF
TGTGCCAGCAGCCCAGGGGGGTCCCTTCGCTCCCACGAGCAGTACTTC
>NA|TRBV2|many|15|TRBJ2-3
CASSEAVTSTDTQYF
TGTGCCAGCAGTGAAGCAGTCACCAGCACAGATACGCAGTATTTT
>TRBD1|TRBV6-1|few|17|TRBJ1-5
CASSFNSPGQGHQPQHF
TGTGCCAGCAGTTTCAATTCACCGGGACAGGGGCATCAGCCCCAGCATTTT
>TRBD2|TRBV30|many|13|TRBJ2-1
CASGLAVYNEQFF
TGTGCCAGCGGACTAGCGGTTTACAATGAGCAGTTCTTC
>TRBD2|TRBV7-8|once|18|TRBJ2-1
CASSLAAGTSGRGHEQFF
TGTGCCAGCAGCTTAGCCGCCGGGACTAGCGGGAGAGGGCATGAGCAGTTCTTC
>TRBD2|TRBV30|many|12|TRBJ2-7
CACLSGTYEQYF
TGTGCCTGTCTTAGCGGGACGTACGAGCAGTACTTC
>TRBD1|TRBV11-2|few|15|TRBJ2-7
CASSRDRGWSYEQYF
TGTGCCAGCAGCCGAGACAGGGGGTGGTCCTACGAGCAGTACTTC